This T cell receptor (beta chain) was obtained from a study of immune evolution from preneoplasia to lung adenocarcinoma. Turning to the study itself: HLA loss of heterozygosity: about 7% AIS, around 16% MIA, about 35% ADC, none AAH.

Premalignant or tumor cells were enriched by macro-dissection after pathologic assessment. The assay was immunoSEQ multiplex PCR, and TCRdb's table has in-frame clones only and misses some. This table has around 12,000 clones, less than 85% appearing once. Comment on this clone: Its target is not known.

V dropped 3 bases and J dropped 0; count of bases not matched to a gene: 3. There are 15 residues in the CDR3. The V gene's germline CDR1 is GTSNPN and CDR2 SVGIG (reference sequence). Study observations and caveats: Top clone frequencies peaked in normal lung, apparently declining through invasive adenocarcinoma. Later-stage lesions appeared to have more T cells, more diversity, less clonality.

The V gene is TRBV30, the J gene TRBJ2-2, with TRBD2 matching over 8 bases. The sequencing sample was made of FFPE minimally invasive lung adenocarcinoma tissue. The source is a person aged 65 to 85 with lung adenocarcinoma. This CDR3 reads CAWSAGGSNTGELFF. In DNA form, the CDR3 reads TGTGCCTGGAGCGCGGGAGGCTCGAACACCGGGGAGCTGTTTTTT.